This TCR beta chain was identified in a study of T-cell memory formation after mild COVID-19. The sample holds a few counts of this clonotype. Each CDR3 protein is one row after TCRdb ran MiXCR on the 5' RACE reads. The repertoire holds about 470,000 distinct CDR3 sequences, with more than 20% as singletons. The CDR3 consists of 15 residues. Per the germline V gene, CDR1 is SGHVS and CDR2 is FNYEAQ. V was pared by 2 bases and J by 0 bases, with 7 bases between. The V and J genes are TRBV7-6 and TRBJ2-2; no clear D. The TCR sequence derives from an adult woman who had mild COVID-19 (a few samples of this study predate the infection). Cell type and time point are not known. The sequenced material came from PBMCs or a T cell subset sorted from them (not recorded which). CDR3: CASSLRTTNTGELFF. Here the CDR3 DNA reads TGTGCCAGCAGCTTAAGGACGACGAACACCGGGGAGCTGTTTTTT.